This is a list of T cell receptor beta chains from one sample in a study of long-term antiretroviral therapy in people with HIV. Sequencing used immunoSEQ multiplex PCR; TCRdb keeps in-frame clones, though not all of them. The sample has over 30,000 clones; 85% to 90% are singletons. This specimen consisted of unsorted PBMCs, obtained 3.1 years after starting antiretroviral therapy. The origin of the receptors is a woman between 50 and 59 years old with HIV. The CDR3 runs from the conserved cysteine through the conserved F or W. The D gene is left open where the match is weak. A clone size is listed for some rows: how often the clone was seen (once, few, many), or a class if it is expanded.

.,TRBJ2-7,.,TRBV7-2,CASSLDASSYEQYF,TGTGCCAGCAGCCTCGACGCTAGCTCCTACGAGCAGTACTTC
.,TRBJ1-2,once,TRBV25-1,CASSESGDAWSYTF,TGTGCCAGCAGTGAATCTGGTGACGCGTGGAGCTACACCTTC
.,TRBJ2-6,.,TRBV19,CASSESGANVLTF,TGTGCCAGTTCAGAGTCTGGGGCCAACGTCCTGACTTTC
.,TRBJ1-2,.,TRBV5-4,CASSLDGSIYGYTF,TGTGCCAGCAGCTTGGACGGCAGCATTTATGGCTACACCTTC
TRBD1,TRBJ2-3,.,TRBV4-3,CASSQDLRQGRDTDTQYF,TGCGCCAGCAGCCAAGATCTCCGACAGGGGCGAGACACAGATACGCAGTATTTT
.,TRBJ1-1,few,TRBV25-1,CASNTGTEAFF,TGTGCCAGCAATACAGGCACTGAAGCTTTCTTT
.,TRBJ1-5,.,TRBV5-8,CASSFGLNQPQHF,TGTGCCAGCAGCTTTGGCCTCAATCAGCCCCAGCATTTT
TRBD2,TRBJ2-5,.,TRBV4-1,CASSQGPAGDQETQYF,TGCGCCAGCAGCCAAGGGCCAGCGGGGGACCAAGAGACCCAGTACTTC
.,TRBJ1-5,.,TRBV30,CAWSLLDNQPQHF,TGTGCCTGGAGTCTTCTAGACAATCAGCCCCAGCATTTT
.,TRBJ1-2,.,TRBV27,CASSRGDYGYTF,TGTGCCAGCAGTAGGGGGGACTATGGCTACACCTTC
.,TRBJ2-7,.,TRBV4-1,CASSPSGVVQSSYEQYF,TGCGCCAGCAGCCCTTCAGGGGTGGTACAGAGCTCCTACGAGCAGTACTTC
.,TRBJ1-1,.,TRBV5-1,CASSFADNTEAFF,TGCGCCAGCAGCTTCGCAGACAACACTGAAGCTTTCTTT
TRBD1,TRBJ1-1,.,TRBV7-8,CASSWTGQGGTEAFF,TGTGCCAGCAGCTGGACAGGTCAAGGGGGCACTGAAGCTTTCTTT
.,TRBJ2-5,.,TRBV6-5,CATQRTLQETQYF,TGTGCCACGCAGAGGACACTGCAAGAGACCCAGTACTTC
TRBD1,TRBJ1-2,.,TRBV2,CASTQGTGSNYGYTF,TGTGCCAGCACTCAAGGGACAGGGTCAAACTATGGCTACACCTTC
.,TRBJ1-2,.,TRBV7-2,CASSLNFGDDYGYTF,TGTGCCAGCAGCTTAAACTTCGGGGATGACTATGGCTACACCTTC
TRBD1,TRBJ2-6,.,TRBV27,CASSIMGQSSGANVLTF,TGTGCCAGCAGTATTATGGGACAGTCTTCTGGGGCCAACGTCCTGACTTTC
.,TRBJ2-5,.,TRBV7-2,CASSFGGRGGETQYF,TGTGCCAGCAGCTTCGGGGGCAGGGGGGGAGAGACCCAGTACTTC
.,TRBJ1-1,.,TRBV27,CASRFYMNTEAFF,TGTGCCAGCCGATTTTATATGAACACTGAAGCTTTCTTT
.,TRBJ2-2,.,TRBV19,CASSRRGGENTGELFF,TGTGCCAGTAGCCGAAGGGGGGGGGAGAACACCGGGGAGCTGTTTTTT
.,TRBJ2-5,.,TRBV7-3,CASSLRFTGQRETQYF,TGTGCCAGCAGCTTAAGGTTTACGGGGCAGCGGGAGACCCAGTACTTC
.,TRBJ1-2,.,TRBV5-6,CASSRDSRNYGYTF,TGTGCCAGCAGCCGGGACTCGCGAAACTATGGCTACACCTTC
TRBD1,TRBJ1-3,.,TRBV30,CAWSADREIGNTIYF,TGTGCCTGGAGCGCGGACAGGGAGATTGGAAACACCATATATTTT
.,TRBJ2-3,few,TRBV10-3,CAISEKRGVTDTQYF,TGTGCCATCAGTGAAAAAAGGGGCGTCACAGATACGCAGTATTTT
.,TRBJ1-2,.,TRBV5-1,CASSLLSAVDGYTF,TGCGCCAGCAGCTTGTTATCTGCCGTTGATGGCTACACCTTC
TRBD2,TRBJ2-7,medium-sized,TRBV5-6,CASSWEGGPYEQYF,TGTGCCAGCAGCTGGGAGGGAGGGCCCTACGAGCAGTACTTC
.,TRBJ2-7,.,TRBV5-1,CASSPGAGGYEQYF,TGCGCCAGCAGCCCGGGGGCAGGGGGCTACGAGCAGTACTTC
TRBD2,TRBJ2-2,.,TRBV29-1,CSVASGGNTGELFF,TGCAGCGTTGCTAGCGGGGGTAACACCGGGGAGCTGTTTTTT
.,TRBJ2-2,few,TRBV7-2,CASSAGASNTGELFF,TGTGCCAGCAGCGCAGGGGCTTCGAACACCGGGGAGCTGTTTTTT
.,TRBJ2-7,.,TRBV10-3,CAISEGKPSYEQYF,TGTGCCATCAGTGAGGGAAAACCCTCCTACGAGCAGTACTTC
TRBD1,TRBJ1-6,.,TRBV11-2,CASSLRTGDNSPLHF,TGTGCCAGCAGCTTAAGGACAGGGGATAATTCACCCCTCCACTTT
.,TRBJ1-3,.,TRBV2,CASKPAGYGNTIYF,TGTGCCAGCAAACCTGCCGGGTATGGAAACACCATATATTTT